A selection of T cell receptor beta chains follows, all from one sample in a study of cytomegalovirus exposure and HLA in healthy donors. TCRdb keeps only in-frame clones here, not all; method: immunoSEQ multiplex PCR. The sample carries fewer than 150,000 clones, 73% recorded once. Material: PBMCs. The receptors stem from a human donor in good health. CDR3s include the opening cysteine and the closing phenylalanine or tryptophan. A D gene is named only where the DNA matches it firmly. Clone size is given for some rows only: seen once, a few or many times, or a class if the clone is expanded.

j_gene: TRBJ2-1
abundance: .
d_gene: .
v_gene: TRBV6-1
CDR3aa: CASCLYNEQFF
CDR3nt: TGTGCCAGCTGCCTATACAATGAGCAGTTCTTC

j_gene: TRBJ2-1
abundance: .
d_gene: TRBD2
v_gene: TRBV4-1
CDR3aa: CASSQFPGGASLAYYNEQFF
CDR3nt: TGCGCCAGCAGCCAATTTCCGGGAGGGGCGAGCCTAGCGTACTACAATGAGCAGTTCTTC

j_gene: TRBJ2-2
abundance: .
d_gene: TRBD2
v_gene: TRBV7-2
CDR3aa: CASSFIAGGSGGELFF
CDR3nt: TGTGCCAGCAGCTTCATAGCGGGGGGGAGTGGCGGGGAGCTGTTTTTT

j_gene: TRBJ1-2
abundance: few
d_gene: .
v_gene: TRBV5-1
CDR3aa: CASRTDTNNAYGYTF
CDR3nt: TGCGCCAGCAGGACAGACACAAACAATGCCTATGGCTACACCTTC

j_gene: TRBJ2-5
abundance: .
d_gene: .
v_gene: TRBV7-8
CDR3aa: CANTKSTGGGWETQYF
CDR3nt: TGTGCCAACACCAAGTCAACTGGGGGAGGTTGGGAGACCCAGTACTTC

j_gene: TRBJ2-3
abundance: .
d_gene: .
v_gene: TRBV4-1
CDR3aa: CASSPYGNRGTDTQYF
CDR3nt: TGCGCCAGCAGCCCATATGGCAACAGGGGCACAGATACGCAGTATTTT

j_gene: TRBJ2-7
abundance: .
d_gene: .
v_gene: TRBV15
CDR3aa: CATSRDDSYYEQYF
CDR3nt: TGTGCCACCAGCAGAGATGACAGCTACTACGAGCAGTACTTC

j_gene: TRBJ1-1
abundance: once
d_gene: .
v_gene: TRBV5-8
CDR3aa: CASSLAWGLGTEAFF
CDR3nt: TGTGCCAGCAGCTTGGCCTGGGGGCTGGGAACTGAAGCTTTCTTT

j_gene: TRBJ2-7
abundance: many
d_gene: TRBD2
v_gene: TRBV7-7
CDR3aa: CASSQGLGSFNEQYF
CDR3nt: TGTGCTAGCAGCCAAGGACTAGGGAGCTTCAACGAGCAGTACTTC

j_gene: TRBJ2-5
abundance: .
d_gene: TRBD2
v_gene: TRBV6-1
CDR3aa: CASSAWTSGGTYQETQYF
CDR3nt: TGTGCCAGCAGTGCCTGGACTAGCGGGGGGACGTACCAAGAGACCCAGTACTTC

j_gene: TRBJ2-7
abundance: .
d_gene: TRBD2
v_gene: TRBV11-1
CDR3aa: CASTPGRRETTYEQYF
CDR3nt: TGTGCCAGCACCCCAGGAAGGCGGGAGACAACATACGAGCAGTACTTC

j_gene: TRBJ2-2
abundance: .
d_gene: .
v_gene: TRBV6-1
CDR3aa: CASNGGLNTGELFF
CDR3nt: TGTGCCAGCAATGGGGGCCTTAACACCGGGGAGCTGTTTTTT

j_gene: TRBJ2-2
abundance: .
d_gene: TRBD2
v_gene: TRBV7-9
CDR3aa: CASSSIPGLAGTGELFF
CDR3nt: TGTGCCAGCAGCTCAATTCCGGGACTAGCGGGCACCGGGGAGCTGTTTTTT

j_gene: TRBJ1-4
abundance: few
d_gene: .
v_gene: TRBV6-6
CDR3aa: CASSYSGREGEKLFF
CDR3nt: TGTGCCAGCAGTTACTCGGGCAGGGAAGGCGAAAAACTGTTTTTT

j_gene: TRBJ1-1
abundance: .
d_gene: .
v_gene: TRBV2
CDR3aa: CASSKQGSEAFF
CDR3nt: TGTGCCAGCAGTAAACAGGGCTCTGAAGCTTTCTTT

j_gene: TRBJ2-7
abundance: .
d_gene: .
v_gene: TRBV30
CDR3aa: CAWSPGGNYEQYF
CDR3nt: TGTGCCTGGAGCCCCGGAGGAAACTACGAGCAGTACTTC

j_gene: TRBJ2-2
abundance: .
d_gene: TRBD2
v_gene: TRBV27
CDR3aa: CASSLMSSGGFNTGELFF
CDR3nt: TGTGCCAGCAGTTTAATGTCTAGCGGGGGGTTTAACACCGGGGAGCTGTTTTTT

j_gene: TRBJ2-1
abundance: .
d_gene: TRBD1
v_gene: TRBV28
CDR3aa: CASSPRTGSGNEQFF
CDR3nt: TGTGCCAGCAGTCCCCGGACAGGGAGCGGCAATGAGCAGTTCTTC

j_gene: TRBJ1-6
abundance: .
d_gene: TRBD1
v_gene: TRBV28
CDR3aa: CASRGRGRSPLHF
CDR3nt: TGTGCCAGCAGGGGCAGGGGGCGTTCACCCCTCCACTTT

j_gene: TRBJ2-5
abundance: .
d_gene: TRBD1
v_gene: TRBV19
CDR3aa: CASSIRGETQYF
CDR3nt: TGTGCCAGTAGTATCAGGGGGGAGACCCAGTACTTC

j_gene: TRBJ2-4
abundance: .
d_gene: TRBD1
v_gene: TRBV28
CDR3aa: CASSLGTGENIQYF
CDR3nt: TGTGCCAGCAGTTTGGGGACAGGGGAAAACATTCAGTACTTC

j_gene: TRBJ2-7
abundance: few
d_gene: .
v_gene: TRBV6-5
CDR3aa: CASSYGGGSYEQYF
CDR3nt: TGTGCCAGCAGTTACGGGGGCGGCTCCTACGAGCAGTACTTC

j_gene: TRBJ1-3
abundance: .
d_gene: .
v_gene: TRBV6-6
CDR3aa: CASAYERGTGNTIYF
CDR3nt: TGTGCCAGCGCTTATGAAAGGGGAACCGGAAACACCATATATTTT

j_gene: TRBJ2-7
abundance: .
d_gene: .
v_gene: TRBV30
CDR3aa: CAWSASLGYEQYF
CDR3nt: TGTGCCTGGAGTGCTAGTTTAGGTTACGAGCAGTACTTC

j_gene: TRBJ1-5
abundance: .
d_gene: TRBD1
v_gene: TRBV19
CDR3aa: CASSPQGQRSNQPQHF
CDR3nt: TGTGCCAGTAGTCCCCAGGGACAGAGGTCCAATCAGCCCCAGCATTTT

j_gene: TRBJ2-5
abundance: .
d_gene: .
v_gene: TRBV6-6
CDR3aa: CASSNQGSQETQYF
CDR3nt: TGTGCCAGCAGTAACCAGGGATCACAAGAGACCCAGTACTTC

j_gene: TRBJ1-2
abundance: .
d_gene: TRBD1
v_gene: TRBV7-8
CDR3aa: CASGTGGSSNYGYTF
CDR3nt: TGTGCCAGCGGGACAGGGGGCAGTTCTAACTATGGCTACACCTTC

j_gene: TRBJ2-5
abundance: .
d_gene: TRBD2
v_gene: TRBV18
CDR3aa: CASSPVREGFQETQYF
CDR3nt: TGTGCCAGCTCACCGGTTCGGGAGGGATTCCAAGAGACCCAGTACTTC

j_gene: TRBJ2-7
abundance: .
d_gene: .
v_gene: TRBV6-1
CDR3aa: CASSEPGEFYEQYF
CDR3nt: TGTGCCAGCAGTGAGCCGGGAGAATTCTACGAGCAGTACTTC

j_gene: TRBJ2-1
abundance: .
d_gene: TRBD2
v_gene: TRBV30
CDR3aa: CAWSVVSGGHNEQFF
CDR3nt: TGTGCCTGGAGTGTAGTAAGCGGGGGTCACAATGAGCAGTTCTTC

j_gene: TRBJ1-1
abundance: .
d_gene: .
v_gene: TRBV21-1
CDR3aa: CASSLNQTRQVAGFGTEAFF
CDR3nt: TGTGCCAGCAGCCTTAACCAAACCAGACAGGTCGCAGGTTTTGGGACTGAAGCTTTCTTT

j_gene: TRBJ2-2
abundance: .
d_gene: .
v_gene: TRBV5-1
CDR3aa: CASSLGLGTGELFF
CDR3nt: TGCGCCAGCAGCTTGGGCCTAGGCACCGGGGAGCTGTTTTTT

j_gene: TRBJ2-5
abundance: .
d_gene: .
v_gene: TRBV7-3
CDR3aa: CASSLNGLEETQYF
CDR3nt: TGTGCCAGCAGCTTAAATGGTCTTGAGGAGACCCAGTACTTC

j_gene: TRBJ2-7
abundance: .
d_gene: .
v_gene: TRBV6-1
CDR3aa: CASSALYEQYF
CDR3nt: TGTGCCAGCAGTGCTCTTTACGAGCAGTACTTC

j_gene: TRBJ2-7
abundance: .
d_gene: TRBD1
v_gene: TRBV4-1
CDR3aa: CASSQSTGGVYEQYF
CDR3nt: TGCGCCAGCAGCCAATCGACAGGGGGGGTTTACGAGCAGTACTTC

j_gene: TRBJ2-7
abundance: .
d_gene: .
v_gene: TRBV27
CDR3aa: CATANHYEQYF
CDR3nt: TGTGCCACCGCAAACCACTACGAGCAGTACTTC

j_gene: TRBJ1-2
abundance: .
d_gene: .
v_gene: TRBV5-1
CDR3aa: CASSPRTAFGYTF
CDR3nt: TGCGCCAGCAGCCCCCGGACAGCCTTTGGCTACACCTTC

j_gene: TRBJ2-7
abundance: .
d_gene: TRBD1
v_gene: TRBV6-1
CDR3aa: CASSEGQGDTYEQYF
CDR3nt: TGTGCCAGCAGTGAAGGGCAGGGGGATACCTACGAGCAGTACTTC

j_gene: TRBJ1-3
abundance: .
d_gene: TRBD1
v_gene: TRBV2
CDR3aa: CASRGPTGGSVNTIYF
CDR3nt: TGTGCCAGCAGAGGTCCTACAGGGGGCTCCGTCAACACCATATATTTT

j_gene: TRBJ2-5
abundance: .
d_gene: .
v_gene: TRBV5-1
CDR3aa: CASSPGTPQETQYF
CDR3nt: TGCGCCAGCAGCCCCGGGACTCCCCAAGAGACCCAGTACTTC

j_gene: TRBJ2-7
abundance: .
d_gene: .
v_gene: TRBV4-1
CDR3aa: CASSQGLVRGEQYF
CDR3nt: TGCGCCAGCAGCCAAGGCCTAGTAAGGGGCGAGCAGTACTTC